This passage covers 26 T cell receptor beta chains from one sample sequenced in a study of cytomegalovirus exposure and HLA in healthy donors. A multiplex PCR was run with 60 Vbeta primers and 13 Jbeta primers. The protocol was immunoSEQ multiplex PCR, while the TCRdb copy is restricted to in-frame clones and leaves out a portion. The sample holds over 100,000 clones, 73% seen once. Source material: PBMCs. All receptors derive from a middle-aged man in good health and CMV-seronegative.

Here the CDR3 DNA reads TGTGCCAGCAGCTTAGTGGGACAGGCAGCCGAAAAACTGTTTTTT. Protein sequence: CASSLVGQAAEKLFF. The chain carries TRBV7-9 and TRBJ1-4; 8 bases align to TRBD1. Germline loops: CDR1 SEHNR, CDR2 FQNEAQ (reference sequence). This CDR3 region has 15 residues. With 1 base clipped from V and 8 bases from J, the junction kept 6 bases outside the gene matches. The full variable domain, its missing parts supplied by reference TRBV7-9 and TRBJ1-4, is DTGVSQNPRHKITKRGQNVTFRCDPISEHNRLYWYRQTLGQGPEFLTYFQNEAQLEKSRLLSDRFSAERPKGSFSTLEIQRTEQGDSAMYLCASSLVGQAAEKLFFGSGTQLSVL.

The chain couples TRBV5-4 to TRBJ2-7; 9 bases are shared with TRBD2. Germline CDR1 SGHNT, CDR2 YYREEE (reference sequence). The CDR3 is 14 amino acids. J lost 7 bases, V lost 5 bases, and 10 bases had no gene match. This CDR3 reads CASSKAGGPGEQYF. DNA of the CDR3: TGTGCCAGCAGTAAGGCGGGGGGGCCAGGGGAGCAGTACTTC.

The chain joins TRBV29-1 to TRBJ1-1; D not certain. V shed 6 bases and J shed 3 bases, with 11 bases lying between them. Per the germline V gene, CDR1 is SQVTM and CDR2 is ANQGSEA. The CDR3 length is 12 residues. CDR3 sequence (DNA): TGCAGCGTCCATTGGGGAGACACTGAAGCTTTCTTT. It yields the protein CSVHWGDTEAFF.

The V gene is TRBV9, the J gene TRBJ2-7, with 8 bases matching TRBD2. With 4 bases clipped from V and 6 bases from J, the junction kept 3 bases outside the gene matches. The CDR3 totals 12 residues. Germline V gene sequence: CDR1 SGDLS, CDR2 YYNGEE. As DNA, the CDR3 is TGTGCCAGCAGCCCGGGGGGGGGCGAGCAGTACTTC. This codes for CASSPGGGEQYF.

The chain is built from TRBV7-9 and TRBJ2-2; 11 nucleotides line up with TRBD2. The CDR3 is made up of 16 amino acids. The germline CDR1 and CDR2 sequences are SEHNR and FQNEAQ (reference sequence). The trim removed 5 bases at V and 0 bases at J, leaving 2 bases unmatched. The CDR3 nucleotides are TGTGCCAGCAGCGCTAGCGGGGGGACGAACACCGGGGAGCTGTTTTTT. Amino acids: CASSASGGTNTGELFF.

This clone was detected only once. The chain's CDR3 is CASRRRDRVDTQYF. The CDR3 DNA is TGTGCCAGCAGGCGTCGGGACAGGGTGGATACGCAGTATTTT. V and J are TRBV28 and TRBJ2-3, with 9 bases aligning to TRBD1. V lost 6 bases, J lost 6 bases, and 7 bases stayed unmatched. Germline loops: CDR1 MDHEN, CDR2 SYDVKM. CDR3 length: 14 residues.

This rearrangement joins TRBV7-2 to TRBJ2-1; 9 bases align to TRBD1. The V and J ends lost 4 bases and 10 bases, in that order; junction bases with no gene match: 14. The CDR3 totals 16 residues. In germline, CDR1 is SGHTA, CDR2 FQGNSA. CDR3 sequence (DNA): TGTGCCAGCAGCTCTATCGACAGGGGGGCATCGGGGGAGCAGTTCTTC. It specifies CASSSIDRGASGEQFF.

The CDR3 loop reads CASSQAWGGYYGYTF. The CDR3 nucleotides read TGTGCCAGCAGCCAAGCCTGGGGGGGGTACTATGGCTACACCTTC. The chain uses TRBV14 and TRBJ1-2, with D tentatively TRBD1 (5 bases). The CDR3 is 15 residues long. CDR1 is SGHDN and CDR2 is FVKESK in the germline V gene. With 1 base removed from V and 3 bases from J, the gap between germline ends came to 12 bases. The variable domain in full, with the rest retrieved from reference TRBV14 and TRBJ1-2, is EAGVTQFPSHSVIEKGQTVTLRCDPISGHDNLYWYRRVMGKEIKFLLHFVKESKQDESGMPNNRFLAERTGGTYSTLKVQPAELEDSGVYFCASSQAWGGYYGYTFGSGTRLTVV.

The chain couples TRBV7-2 to TRBJ2-3; D possibly corresponds to TRBD2 (5 bases). V lost 2 bases to trimming and J lost 4 bases, with 13 bases between them. Germline V gene sequence: CDR1 SGHTA, CDR2 FQGNSA. There are 15 residues in the CDR3. The CDR3 region is CASSLSSSRADTQYF. The CDR3 DNA is TGTGCCAGCAGCTTATCATCTAGCCGCGCAGATACGCAGTATTTT. The full variable domain, its missing parts supplied by reference TRBV7-2 and TRBJ2-3, is GAGVSQSPSNKVTEKGKDVELRCDPISGHTALYWYRQSLGQGLEFLIYFQGNSAPDKSGLPSDRFSAERTGGSVSTLTIQRTQQEDSAVYLCASSLSSSRADTQYFGPGTRLTVL.

J is TRBJ2-2 and V is TRBV25-1, with no clear D. Trimming shortened V by 2 bases and J by 6 bases, and 7 bases separated the two germline ends. This CDR3 is 13 amino acids long. Looked up from germline, CDR1 is MGHDK and CDR2 is SYGVNS. The CDR3 loop is CASSEPLSGELFF. As DNA, the CDR3 is TGTGCCAGCAGTGAACCTCTCTCCGGGGAGCTGTTTTTT.

The chain combines TRBV7-8 with TRBJ2-4, with 13 bases matching TRBD2. Trimming cost V 1 base and J 7 bases; bases outside gene matches: 13. This CDR3 has 19 amino acids. Germline-derived CDR1 and CDR2 are SGHVS and FQNEAQ. The chain's CDR3 is CASSLGLAGGRQRGNIQYF. The CDR3 region has the DNA TGTGCCAGCAGCTTAGGACTAGCGGGGGGCCGCCAGAGGGGGAACATTCAGTACTTC.

This chain links TRBV6-1 with TRBJ2-7; 7 bases fit TRBD1. The CDR3 contains 12 residues. CDR1 is MNHNS, CDR2 SASEGT, per germline. V was pared by 8 bases and J by 4 bases, with 5 bases of the junction left unmatched. The CDR3 DNA reads TGTGCCAGCCTTGAGACAGGGTACGAGCAGTACTTC. As protein: CASLETGYEQYF.

By frequency in the sample, this clone is large. The CDR3 is CASSQTADRASQPQHF. Written as DNA, the CDR3 is TGCGCCAGCAGCCAAACTGCGGACAGGGCGAGTCAGCCCCAGCATTTT. V gene TRBV4-3 combines with J gene TRBJ1-5; 8 bases line up with TRBD1. CDR1 and CDR2 from the germline V gene are LGHNA and YSLEER. CDR3 length: 16 amino acids. V lost 2 bases and J lost 6; bases outside the gene matches: 9.

The rearrangement links TRBV25-1 to TRBJ2-7; possible D gene TRBD2, 5 bases. The CDR3 runs 16 residues. From germline, CDR1 is MGHDK and CDR2 SYGVNS. Trimming removed 2 bases at V and 0 bases at J, with 14 bases between. CDR3 sequence (DNA): TGTGCCAGCAGTGAAACCGGAGGACTCCTCTCCTACGAGCAGTACTTC. Translating gives CASSETGGLLSYEQYF.

The sample holds one count of this clone. V usage is TRBV7-2 and J usage is TRBJ2-5, with TRBD2 matching 8 bases. Trimming cost V 5 bases and J 2 bases; bases outside gene matches: 7. This CDR3 spans 15 amino acids. Germline-derived CDR1 and CDR2 are SGHTA and FQGNSA. CDR3: CASSPSGGFQETQYF. The DNA of the CDR3 is TGTGCCAGCAGCCCCAGCGGGGGTTTTCAAGAGACCCAGTACTTC.

J is TRBJ1-1 and V is TRBV4-1, with a tentative D call TRBD1 (6 bases). Germline V gene sequence: CDR1 MGHRA, CDR2 YSYEKL. This CDR3 is 15 amino acids long. With 1 base removed from V and 1 base from J, the gap between germline ends came to 10 bases. The CDR3 spells CASSQGEGQNTEAFF. CDR3 sequence (DNA): TGCGCCAGCAGCCAAGGGGAGGGACAGAACACTGAAGCTTTCTTT.

The chain recombines TRBV5-1 with TRBJ1-1, with D hard to call. The CDR3 covers 11 residues. Germline V CDR1 and CDR2: SGHRS, YFSETQ. Trimming removed 0 bases at V and 7 bases at J, with 4 bases between. The CDR3 loop reads CASSLASEAFF. CDR3 sequence (DNA): TGCGCCAGCAGCTTGGCGAGTGAAGCTTTCTTT. Full variable domain (outside the CDR3, taken from reference TRBV5-1 and TRBJ1-1): KAGVTQTPRYLIKTRGQQVTLSCSPISGHRSVSWYQQTPGQGLQFLFEYFSETQRNKGNFPGRFSGRQFSNSRSEMNVSTLELGDSALYLCASSLASEAFFGQGTRLTVV.

V is TRBV28 and J is TRBJ2-1, with D perhaps TRBD2 (5 bases). This CDR3 contains 12 residues. V lost 7 bases and J lost 4, with 8 bases in between. Germline V gene lookup returns CDR1 MDHEN and CDR2 SYDVKM. CDR3: CASNGVYNEQFF. The DNA for the CDR3 is TGTGCCAGCAACGGGGTTTACAATGAGCAGTTCTTC.

This clone was recorded only once. The chain employs TRBV29-1 and TRBJ2-5; TRBD1 matches 8 bases. The end of the DNA is better explained by TRBJ2-7, so the J call may be wrong. This CDR3 is 13 amino acids long. Germline CDR1 and CDR2: SQVTM and ANQGSEA. The DNA of the CDR3 is TGCAGCGTTGCTGGACAGGGACGATACGAGCAGTACTTC. The encoded protein is CSVAGQGRYEQYF.

The chain combines TRBV10-3 with TRBJ2-7, with unresolved D. Trimming removed 0 bases at V and 7 bases at J, with 10 bases between. The CDR3 is 13 residues long. Germline V lookup: CDR1 ENHRY, CDR2 SYGVKD. The CDR3 loop reads CAISESDIWEQYF. CDR3 DNA sequence: TGTGCCATCAGTGAGTCCGACATATGGGAGCAGTACTTC.

The rearrangement uses TRBV7-2 and TRBJ2-1; D unresolved. Trimming cost V 1 base and J 8 bases, with 3 bases left between them. Germline V gene sequence: CDR1 SGHTA, CDR2 FQGNSA. The CDR3 consists of 11 residues. CDR3 nucleotides: TGTGCCAGCAGCTTAGTATATGAGCAGTTCTTC. As protein: CASSLVYEQFF.

This clone was observed a single time. This chain joins TRBV7-8 and TRBJ1-1; 9 positions agree with TRBD1. The CDR3 consists of 15 residues. Per the germline V gene, CDR1 is SGHVS and CDR2 is FQNEAQ. Trimming removed 5 bases from V and 4 bases from J; junction bases left unmatched: 8. CDR3 residues: CASSIGTGWGTEAFF. CDR3 coding DNA: TGTGCCAGCAGCATTGGGACAGGGTGGGGCACTGAAGCTTTCTTT.

This clone was detected once. This chain connects TRBV15 to TRBJ2-7, with TRBD1 matching 9 bases. Germline CDR1 LNHNV, CDR2 YYDKDF (reference sequence). The CDR3 extends over 15 amino acids. J was trimmed by 6 bases and V by 4 bases; bases with no gene match: 10. CDR3 nucleotide sequence: TGTGCCACCAGCAAGGCCGGGACAGGGCCCCGCGAGCAGTACTTC. Protein: CATSKAGTGPREQYF.

The rearrangement uses TRBV27 and TRBJ2-3; the D is unclear. The CDR3 has 12 residues. The V end was cut by 7 bases, the J end by 4 bases, with 9 bases between. Germline V lookup: CDR1 MNHEY, CDR2 SMNVEV (reference sequence). The CDR3 DNA is TGTGCCAGCACCAACCGGGCAGATACGCAGTATTTT. Its protein is CASTNRADTQYF.

This clone is a singleton in its sample. The chain employs TRBV28 and TRBJ1-4; 7 nucleotides line up with TRBD1. The CDR3 sequence is 18 residues long. Germline lookup yields CDR1 MDHEN and CDR2 SYDVKM. Losses at the gene ends were 5 bases for V and 0 bases for J; bases not matched to a gene: 12. CDR3 DNA sequence: TGTGCCAGCAGTGAGACAGGGACCAATTATGCAACTAATGAAAAACTGTTTTTT. Protein sequence: CASSETGTNYATNEKLFF.

The DNA of the CDR3 is TGCGCCAGCAGCTCGGCGGGGGTCCGCACAGATACGCAGTATTTT. Translated: CASSSAGVRTDTQYF. This sequence joins TRBV5-1 and TRBJ2-3; TRBD2 matches 7 bases. J lost 1 base, V lost 3 bases, and 5 bases had no gene match. CDR3 length: 15 amino acids. Germline V gene sequence: CDR1 SGHRS, CDR2 YFSETQ.